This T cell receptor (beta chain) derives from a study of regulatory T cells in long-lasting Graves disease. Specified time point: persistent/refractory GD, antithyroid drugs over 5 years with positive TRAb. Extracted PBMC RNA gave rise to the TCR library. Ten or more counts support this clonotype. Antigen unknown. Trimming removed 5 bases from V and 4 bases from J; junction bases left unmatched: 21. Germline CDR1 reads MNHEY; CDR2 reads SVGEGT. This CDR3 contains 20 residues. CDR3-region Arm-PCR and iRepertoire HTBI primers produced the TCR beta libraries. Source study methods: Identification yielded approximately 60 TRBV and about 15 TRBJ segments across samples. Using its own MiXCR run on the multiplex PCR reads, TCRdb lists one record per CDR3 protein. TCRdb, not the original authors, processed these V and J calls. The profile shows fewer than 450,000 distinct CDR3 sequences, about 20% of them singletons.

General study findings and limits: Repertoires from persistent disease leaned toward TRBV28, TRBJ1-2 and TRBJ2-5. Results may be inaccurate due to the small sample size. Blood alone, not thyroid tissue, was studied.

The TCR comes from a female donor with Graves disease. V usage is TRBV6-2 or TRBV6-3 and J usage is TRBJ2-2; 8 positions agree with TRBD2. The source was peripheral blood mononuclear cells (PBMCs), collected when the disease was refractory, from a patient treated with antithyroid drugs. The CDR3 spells CASSTQRRVAGSTSTGELFF. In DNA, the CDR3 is TGTGCCAGCAGTACCCAACGGCGGGTAGCGGGATCGACGTCCACCGGGGAGCTGTTTTTT.